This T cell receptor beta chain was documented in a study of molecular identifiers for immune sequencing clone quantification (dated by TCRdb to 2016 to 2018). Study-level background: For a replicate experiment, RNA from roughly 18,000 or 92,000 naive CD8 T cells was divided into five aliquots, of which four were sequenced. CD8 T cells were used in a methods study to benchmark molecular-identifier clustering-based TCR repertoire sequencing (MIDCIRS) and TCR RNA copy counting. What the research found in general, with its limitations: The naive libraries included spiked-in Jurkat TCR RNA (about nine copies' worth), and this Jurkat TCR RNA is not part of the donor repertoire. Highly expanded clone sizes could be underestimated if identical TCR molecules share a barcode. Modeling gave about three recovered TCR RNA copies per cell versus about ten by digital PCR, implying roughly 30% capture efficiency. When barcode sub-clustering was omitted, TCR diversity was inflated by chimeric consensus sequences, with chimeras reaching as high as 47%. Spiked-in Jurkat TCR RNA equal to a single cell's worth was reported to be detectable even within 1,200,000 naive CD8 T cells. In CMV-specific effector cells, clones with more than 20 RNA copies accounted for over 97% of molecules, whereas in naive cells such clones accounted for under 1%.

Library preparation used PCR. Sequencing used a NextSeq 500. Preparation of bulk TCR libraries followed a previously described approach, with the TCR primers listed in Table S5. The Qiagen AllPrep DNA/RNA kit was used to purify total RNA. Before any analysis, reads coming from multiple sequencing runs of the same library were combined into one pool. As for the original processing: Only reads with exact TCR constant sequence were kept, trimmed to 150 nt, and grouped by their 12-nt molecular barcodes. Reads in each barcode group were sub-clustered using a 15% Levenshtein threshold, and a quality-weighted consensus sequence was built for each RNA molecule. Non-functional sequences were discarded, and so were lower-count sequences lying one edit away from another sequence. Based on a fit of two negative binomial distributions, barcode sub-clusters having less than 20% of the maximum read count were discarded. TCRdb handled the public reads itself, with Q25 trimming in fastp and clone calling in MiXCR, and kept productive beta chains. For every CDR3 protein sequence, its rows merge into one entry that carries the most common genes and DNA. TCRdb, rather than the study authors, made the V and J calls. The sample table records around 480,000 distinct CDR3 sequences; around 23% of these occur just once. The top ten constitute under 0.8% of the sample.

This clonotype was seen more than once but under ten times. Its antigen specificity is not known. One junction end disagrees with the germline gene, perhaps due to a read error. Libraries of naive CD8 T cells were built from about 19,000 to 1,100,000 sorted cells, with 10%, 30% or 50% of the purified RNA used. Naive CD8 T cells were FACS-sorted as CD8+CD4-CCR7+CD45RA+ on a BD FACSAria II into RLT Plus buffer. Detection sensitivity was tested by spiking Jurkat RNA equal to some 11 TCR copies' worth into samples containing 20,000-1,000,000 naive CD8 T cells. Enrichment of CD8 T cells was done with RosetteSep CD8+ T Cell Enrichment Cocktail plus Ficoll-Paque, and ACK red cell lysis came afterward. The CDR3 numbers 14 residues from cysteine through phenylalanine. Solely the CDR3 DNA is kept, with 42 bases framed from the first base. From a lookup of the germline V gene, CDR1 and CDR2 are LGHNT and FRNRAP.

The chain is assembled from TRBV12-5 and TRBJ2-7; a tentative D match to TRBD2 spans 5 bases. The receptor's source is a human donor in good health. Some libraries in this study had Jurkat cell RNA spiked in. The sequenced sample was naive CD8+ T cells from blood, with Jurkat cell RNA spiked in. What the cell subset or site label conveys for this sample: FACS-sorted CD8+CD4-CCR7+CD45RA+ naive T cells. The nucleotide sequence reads TGTGCTAGTGGTCCCGGACTCGGCTCCTACGAGCAGTGCTTC. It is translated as CASGPGLGSYEQCF.